These T cell receptor beta chains were read from a single sample in a study of somatic mutations in cytotoxic T cells in rheumatoid arthritis. TCRdb keeps only in-frame clones here, not all; method: immunoSEQ multiplex PCR. The sample shows 12,000 or so clones, over 65% of them seen only once. The sequenced sample consisted of CD8+ T cells sorted from blood. All receptors derive from a man aged 65 to 85 in good health. Each CDR3 is given with its conserved first and last residue. The D gene is left open where the match is weak. Expanded clones are given a class, and other clones once, few, many or no size at all.

clone_size,d_call,v_call,cdr3_length,j_call,cdr3_aa,cdr3_nt
-,-,TRBV27,13,TRBJ1-1,CASSTGLHTEAFF,TGTGCCAGCAGTACAGGACTGCACACTGAAGCTTTCTTT
-,-,TRBV27,15,TRBJ1-1,CASSLSPWGNTEAFF,TGTGCCAGCAGTTTATCACCCTGGGGTAACACTGAAGCTTTCTTT
once,TRBD1,TRBV7-2,14,TRBJ1-2,CASSLTGTGSLRSF,TGTGCCAGCAGCTTAACCGGGACAGGGTCCCTCCGCTCCTTC
-,TRBD2,TRBV9,15,TRBJ2-7,CASSDTSGSGYEQYF,TGTGCCAGCAGCGATACTAGCGGGAGTGGCTACGAGCAGTACTTC
-,-,TRBV7-6,15,TRBJ1-1,CASSEVGVGNTEAFF,TGTGCCAGCAGCGAGGTGGGGGTGGGGAACACTGAAGCTTTCTTT
-,-,TRBV19,13,TRBJ1-1,CASRQGVNTEAFF,TGTGCCAGTAGGCAGGGCGTGAACACTGAAGCTTTCTTT
-,-,TRBV14,15,TRBJ2-7,CASSQALFPSDEQYF,TGTGCCAGCAGCCAAGCCCTCTTCCCCTCGGACGAGCAGTACTTC
-,-,TRBV7-8,11,TRBJ2-7,CASSFSYEQYF,TGTGCCAGCAGCTTCTCCTACGAGCAGTACTTC
-,-,TRBV27,14,TRBJ1-5,CASSLWPSNQPQHF,TGTGCCAGCAGCCTATGGCCTAGCAATCAGCCCCAGCATTTT
-,TRBD1,TRBV27,15,TRBJ2-3,CASKPGQGRTDTQYF,TGTGCCAGTAAACCGGGACAGGGGCGCACAGATACGCAGTATTTT
once,-,TRBV4-1,16,TRBJ2-1,CASSQAEELPYNEQFF,TGCGCCAGCAGCCAAGCAGAAGAGTTACCCTACAATGAGCAGTTCTTC
-,-,TRBV29-1,13,TRBJ2-7,CSVEDGDSYEQYF,TGCAGCGTTGAAGATGGTGACAGCTACGAGCAGTACTTC
-,TRBD2,TRBV28,16,TRBJ2-5,CASSPGTSGGQETQYF,TGTGCCAGCAGTCCGGGGACTAGCGGAGGTCAAGAGACCCAGTACTTC
-,TRBD2,TRBV7-3,14,TRBJ2-7,CASSSSGGDNEQYF,TGTGCCAGCAGCTCTAGCGGGGGGGACAACGAGCAGTACTTC
-,-,TRBV4-2,14,TRBJ1-1,CASSQDTGITEAFF,TGTGCCAGCAGCCAAGACACCGGGATCACTGAAGCTTTCTTT
-,TRBD1,TRBV19,15,TRBJ2-7,CASSKQGDSQYEQYF,TGTGCCAGTAGTAAACAGGGGGACTCTCAGTACGAGCAGTACTTC
-,-,TRBV13,15,TRBJ2-5,CASALGGGAQETQYF,TGTGCCAGCGCTCTGGGCGGAGGAGCCCAAGAGACCCAGTACTTC
-,-,TRBV6-1,15,TRBJ1-2,CASSDSLTGPYGYTF,TGTGCCAGCAGTGATTCCTTGACAGGACCCTATGGCTACACCTTC
-,-,TRBV19,14,TRBJ1-1,CASSILDSNTEAFF,TGTGCCAGTAGTATACTAGACAGTAACACTGAAGCTTTCTTT
few,TRBD2,TRBV4-3,16,TRBJ2-1,CASSQTSGGSYNEQFF,TGCGCCAGCAGCCAGACTAGCGGGGGATCTTACAATGAGCAGTTCTTC
-,-,TRBV6-1,16,TRBJ2-7,CASSEEAGRPSYEQYF,TGTGCCAGCAGTGAAGAGGCGGGCAGGCCCTCCTACGAGCAGTACTTC
-,TRBD2,TRBV19,17,TRBJ2-1,CASSIGSGRPNYNEQFF,TGTGCCAGTAGTATAGGTAGCGGGAGGCCTAACTACAATGAGCAGTTCTTC
-,-,TRBV5-1,15,TRBJ2-7,CASRNYGGSSYEQYF,TGCGCCAGCAGGAACTACGGGGGCTCGTCCTACGAGCAGTACTTC
-,-,TRBV7-2,15,TRBJ1-5,CASSLVSGERQPQHF,TGTGCCAGCAGCTTAGTCTCAGGGGAACGTCAGCCCCAGCATTTT
few,-,TRBV9,15,TRBJ1-4,CASSVGGGPNEKLFF,TGTGCCAGCAGCGTAGGTGGGGGCCCTAATGAAAAACTGTTTTTT
few,-,TRBV2,14,TRBJ1-2,CAAGQPLLNYGYTF,TGTGCCGCAGGACAGCCTCTTCTCAACTATGGCTACACCTTC
large,-,TRBV29-1,13,TRBJ1-1,CSVGPGDSTEAFF,TGCAGCGTCGGACCCGGCGACAGCACTGAAGCTTTCTTT
-,-,TRBV27,14,TRBJ1-5,CASSSRGSNQPQHF,TGTGCCAGCAGTTCCAGGGGAAGCAATCAGCCCCAGCATTTT
-,-,TRBV4-1,13,TRBJ2-7,CASSQDWGHEQYF,TGCGCCAGCAGCCAAGACTGGGGCCACGAGCAGTACTTC
-,-,TRBV7-8,12,TRBJ1-1,CASSAGSTEAFF,TGTGCCAGCAGTGCAGGGAGCACTGAAGCTTTCTTT
-,-,TRBV4-3,15,TRBJ2-6,CASSHDSSGANVLTF,TGCGCCAGCAGCCATGACAGCTCTGGGGCCAACGTCCTGACTTTC
once,-,TRBV27,13,TRBJ1-2,CASSFWANRDYTF,TGTGCCAGCAGTTTCTGGGCAAACCGAGACTACACCTTC
-,TRBD1,TRBV27,14,TRBJ2-7,CASSSGQGAYEQYF,TGTGCCAGCAGTTCCGGACAGGGGGCATACGAGCAGTACTTC
medium-sized,-,TRBV10-2,14,TRBJ1-2,CASSESRNRYGYTF,TGCGCCAGCAGTGAGTCAAGGAATCGCTATGGCTACACCTTC
-,TRBD1,TRBV5-5,15,TRBJ1-2,CASSLDRTGWNGYTF,TGTGCCAGCAGCTTGGACCGGACAGGGTGGAATGGCTACACCTTC
few,TRBD1,TRBV7-3,15,TRBJ2-5,CASSLTGQGGETQYF,TGTGCCAGCAGCTTAACCGGACAGGGGGGAGAGACCCAGTACTTC
-,TRBD2,TRBV7-9,16,TRBJ2-7,CASRPLAGGSSYEQYF,TGTGCCAGCAGACCCCTAGCGGGAGGAAGCTCCTACGAGCAGTACTTC
once,TRBD1,TRBV5-1,19,TRBJ1-5,CASSLVSGQGAYSNQPQHF,TGCGCCAGCAGCTTGGTTTCGGGACAGGGGGCATATAGCAATCAGCCCCAGCATTTT
-,-,TRBV13,15,TRBJ2-1,CASSFPLLAQNEQFF,TGTGCCAGCAGCTTCCCTCTCCTAGCGCAGAATGAGCAGTTCTTC
-,TRBD2,TRBV2,16,TRBJ2-1,CASTDEGLADGNEQFF,TGTGCCAGCACCGACGAGGGACTAGCGGACGGTAATGAGCAGTTCTTC
-,-,TRBV4-1,13,TRBJ1-5,CASSAGGGQPQHF,TGCGCCAGCAGCGCTGGGGGGGGTCAGCCCCAGCATTTT
-,-,TRBV2,11,TRBJ1-2,CASSEGYGYTF,TGTGCCAGCAGTGAAGGCTATGGCTACACCTTC
few,-,TRBV6-5,15,TRBJ2-3,CASSYSTGHTDTQYF,TGTGCCAGCAGTTACTCGACAGGCCACACAGATACGCAGTATTTT
-,TRBD1,TRBV4-3,14,TRBJ2-7,CASSEGQGRYEQYF,TGCGCCAGCAGCGAGGGACAGGGTCGCTACGAGCAGTACTTC
-,TRBD1,TRBV9,15,TRBJ2-4,CASSPGQGALDIQYF,TGTGCCAGCAGCCCAGGACAGGGGGCGCTGGACATTCAGTACTTC
-,TRBD1,TRBV6-6,14,TRBJ2-1,CASTIQGADNEQFF,TGTGCCAGCACTATCCAGGGGGCGGACAATGAGCAGTTCTTC
-,-,TRBV14,15,TRBJ2-7,CASRQPNRVPYEQYF,TGTGCCAGCAGACAGCCAAATCGGGTTCCCTACGAGCAGTACTTC
-,-,TRBV7-8,13,TRBJ2-1,CASSHRDPPEQFF,TGTGCCAGCAGCCACCGGGACCCCCCGGAGCAGTTCTTC
-,-,TRBV27,16,TRBJ2-7,CASSLSLPGTHNGQYF,TGTGCCAGCAGTTTATCGTTACCTGGGACGCACAACGGGCAGTACTTC
-,TRBD1,TRBV13,15,TRBJ2-7,CASSRAGTGVYEQYF,TGTGCCAGCAGCCGAGCCGGGACAGGAGTCTACGAGCAGTACTTC
-,TRBD1,TRBV6-5,15,TRBJ1-2,CASSYSGQTGNGYTF,TGTGCCAGCAGTTACTCCGGACAGACAGGGAATGGCTACACCTTC
-,TRBD1,TRBV19,17,TRBJ1-5,CASSWTGGEYSNQPQHF,TGTGCCAGTAGTTGGACAGGGGGAGAATATAGCAATCAGCCCCAGCATTTT
-,-,TRBV15,17,TRBJ2-3,CATSRVFTPEVVDTQYF,TGTGCCACCAGCAGGGTATTCACCCCCGAGGTGGTTGATACGCAGTATTTT